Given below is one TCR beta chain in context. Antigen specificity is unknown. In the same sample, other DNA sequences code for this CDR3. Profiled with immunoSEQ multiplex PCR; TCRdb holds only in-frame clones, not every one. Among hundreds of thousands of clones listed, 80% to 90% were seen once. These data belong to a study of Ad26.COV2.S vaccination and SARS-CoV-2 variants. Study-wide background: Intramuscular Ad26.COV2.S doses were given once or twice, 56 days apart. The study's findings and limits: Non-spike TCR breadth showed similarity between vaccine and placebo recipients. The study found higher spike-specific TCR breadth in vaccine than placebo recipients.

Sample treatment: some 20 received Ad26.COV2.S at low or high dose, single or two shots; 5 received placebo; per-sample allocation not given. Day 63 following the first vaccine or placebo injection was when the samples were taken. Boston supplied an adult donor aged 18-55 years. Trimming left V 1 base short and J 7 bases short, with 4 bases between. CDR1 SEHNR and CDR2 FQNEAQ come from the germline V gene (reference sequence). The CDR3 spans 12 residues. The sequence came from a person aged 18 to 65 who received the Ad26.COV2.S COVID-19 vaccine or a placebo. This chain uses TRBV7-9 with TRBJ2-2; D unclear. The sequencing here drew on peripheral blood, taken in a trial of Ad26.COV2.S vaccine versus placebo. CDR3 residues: CASSLVGGELFF. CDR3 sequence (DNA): TGTGCCAGCAGCTTAGTGGGCGGGGAGCTGTTTTTT. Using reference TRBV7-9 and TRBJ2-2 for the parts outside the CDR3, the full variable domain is DTGVSQNPRHKITKRGQNVTFRCDPISEHNRLYWYRQTLGQGPEFLTYFQNEAQLEKSRLLSDRFSAERPKGSFSTLEIQRTEQGDSAMYLCASSLVGGELFFGEGSRLTVL.